This entry describes one T cell receptor beta chain. A far larger clone is one base from this, pointing to a likely read error. This sample is part of a study of low-dose radiotherapy and immunotherapy resistance in tumors. In the study overall: The drug cyclophosphamide was given into a vein at 200 mg/m2 every two weeks, one day before radiation and immunotherapy.

Trimming stripped 6 bases from V and 10 bases from J, with 13 bases between. CDR1 and CDR2 from the germline V gene are ENHRY and SYGVKD. This CDR3 has 12 amino acids. Gene-specific TRAV and TRBV primers were used for first-strand cDNA, covering alpha and beta chains. With a V-primer adapter and a constant-region primer, TCRs were amplified for about 22 PCR cycles. Each CDR3 protein gets one entry after TCRdb re-called the reads with MiXCR. The sample contains 85,000 to 95,000 distinct CDR3 sequences, 9.4% of which appear only once. Sample time point: before trial treatment. Treatment of the donors consisted of nivolumab and ipilimumab (plus aspirin, low-dose cyclophosphamide and low-dose radiotherapy).

This TCR was sampled from a male donor with prostate cancer. The source material was PBMCs, sampled before treatment. The rearrangement uses TRBV10-3 and TRBJ2-1, with a tentative D call TRBD2 (6 bases). The CDR3 here is CAIRTAGYEQFF. The CDR3, as DNA: TGTGCCATCAGAACTGCGGGGTACGAGCAGTTCTTC.